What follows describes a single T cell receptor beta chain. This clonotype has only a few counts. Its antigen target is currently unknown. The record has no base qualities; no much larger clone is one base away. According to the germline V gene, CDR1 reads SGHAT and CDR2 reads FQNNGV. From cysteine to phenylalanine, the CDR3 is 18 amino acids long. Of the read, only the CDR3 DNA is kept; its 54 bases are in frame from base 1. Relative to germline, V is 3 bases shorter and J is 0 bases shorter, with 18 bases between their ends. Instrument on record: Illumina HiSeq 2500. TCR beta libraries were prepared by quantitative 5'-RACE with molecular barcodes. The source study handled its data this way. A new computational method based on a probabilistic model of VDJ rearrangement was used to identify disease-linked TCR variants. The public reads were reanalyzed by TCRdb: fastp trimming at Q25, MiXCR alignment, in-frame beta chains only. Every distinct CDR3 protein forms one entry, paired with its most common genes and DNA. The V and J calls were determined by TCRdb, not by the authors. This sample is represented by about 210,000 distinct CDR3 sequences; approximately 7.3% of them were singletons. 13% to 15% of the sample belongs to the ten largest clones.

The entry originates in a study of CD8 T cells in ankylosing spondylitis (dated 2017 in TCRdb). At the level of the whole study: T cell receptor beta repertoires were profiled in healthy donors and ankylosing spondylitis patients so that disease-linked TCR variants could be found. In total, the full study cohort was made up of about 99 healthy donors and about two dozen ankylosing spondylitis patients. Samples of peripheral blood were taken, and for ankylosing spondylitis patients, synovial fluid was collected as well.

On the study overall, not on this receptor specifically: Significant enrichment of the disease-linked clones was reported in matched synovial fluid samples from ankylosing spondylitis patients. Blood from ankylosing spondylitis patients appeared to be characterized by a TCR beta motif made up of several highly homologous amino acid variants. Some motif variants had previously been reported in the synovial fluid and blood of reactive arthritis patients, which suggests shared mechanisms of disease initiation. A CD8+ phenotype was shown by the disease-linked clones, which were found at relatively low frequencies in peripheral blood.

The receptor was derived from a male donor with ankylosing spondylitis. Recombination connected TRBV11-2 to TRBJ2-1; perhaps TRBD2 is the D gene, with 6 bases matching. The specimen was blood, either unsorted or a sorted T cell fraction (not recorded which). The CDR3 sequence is CASSFEPGGGSSYNEQFF. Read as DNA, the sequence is TGTGCCAGCAGCTTCGAGCCTGGTGGGGGGAGCTCCTACAATGAGCAGTTCTTC.